The rows below give T cell receptor beta chains drawn from one sample of a study of T cells in Graves' hyperthyroidism and ophthalmopathy. Each CDR3 protein is one row after TCRdb ran MiXCR on the multiplex PCR reads. The table lists approximately 740,000 distinct CDR3 sequences, 14% of them singletons. What was sequenced was blood. All receptors come from a woman aged 18-29 years with Graves' hyperthyroidism. The CDR3 runs from the conserved cysteine through the conserved F or W. A D gene is named only where the DNA matches it firmly. Clone size appears in some rows only: once, few, many, or a class for an expanded clone.

J gene | clone size | V gene | D gene | CDR3 protein | CDR3 DNA
TRBJ2-3 | many | TRBV11-2 | - | CASSLAGLTDTQYF | TGTGCCAGCAGCTTAGCAGGACTCACAGATACGCAGTATTTT
TRBJ1-4 | many | TRBV29-1 | - | CSVESPLGDVATNEKLFF | TGCAGCGTTGAGAGCCCACTAGGGGACGTTGCAACTAATGAAAAACTGTTTTTT
TRBJ2-3 | many | TRBV7-6 | TRBD2 | CASSPRWKRGKSDTQYF | TGTGCCAGCAGCCCACGGTGGAAGCGGGGAAAAAGTGATACGCAGTATTTT
TRBJ1-2 | few | TRBV28 | TRBD1 | CASSSIPTGAINYGYTF | TGTGCCAGCAGTTCTATTCCAACAGGGGCCATTAACTATGGCTACACCTTC
TRBJ2-2 | few | TRBV19 | - | CASSIWTVHGELFF | TGTGCCAGTAGTATCTGGACAGTTCACGGGGAGCTGTTTTTT
TRBJ2-1 | few | TRBV11-1 | TRBD1 | CASSLARGQGAYNEQFF | TGTGCCAGCAGCTTAGCGCGGGGACAGGGGGCCTACAATGAGCAGTTCTTC
TRBJ1-2 | few | TRBV7-3 | - | CASSRTGYTF | TGTGCCAGCAGCCGCACGGGCTACACCTTC
TRBJ2-1 | many | TRBV20-1 | TRBD1 | CSAIRGPSDEQFF | TGCAGTGCTATTAGGGGGCCCAGCGATGAGCAGTTCTTC
TRBJ2-7 | few | TRBV14 | - | CASSFYNHEQYF | TGTGCCAGCAGCTTCTATAACCACGAGCAGTACTTC
TRBJ1-1 | many | TRBV28 | - | CASKVSGRFDTEAFF | TGTGCCAGCAAGGTTTCAGGGAGATTTGACACTGAAGCTTTCTTT
TRBJ2-3 | - | TRBV2 | - | CASSVGSPSGLTDTQYF | TGTGCCAGCAGTGTTGGGAGCCCCTCGGGTTTGACAGATACGCAGTATTTT
TRBJ1-6 | - | TRBV12-3/TRBV12-4 | TRBD1 | CASSLGGTVGNSPLHF | TGTGCCAGCAGTCTAGGTGGGACAGTGGGAAATTCACCCCTCCACTTT
TRBJ1-1 | many | TRBV18 | TRBD1 | CASSPTQGLNTEAFF | TGTGCCAGCTCACCGACACAGGGGTTGAACACTGAAGCTTTCTTT
TRBJ1-5 | many | TRBV30 | - | CACEASDNQPQHF | TGTGCCTGCGAGGCTTCGGACAATCAGCCCCAGCATTTT